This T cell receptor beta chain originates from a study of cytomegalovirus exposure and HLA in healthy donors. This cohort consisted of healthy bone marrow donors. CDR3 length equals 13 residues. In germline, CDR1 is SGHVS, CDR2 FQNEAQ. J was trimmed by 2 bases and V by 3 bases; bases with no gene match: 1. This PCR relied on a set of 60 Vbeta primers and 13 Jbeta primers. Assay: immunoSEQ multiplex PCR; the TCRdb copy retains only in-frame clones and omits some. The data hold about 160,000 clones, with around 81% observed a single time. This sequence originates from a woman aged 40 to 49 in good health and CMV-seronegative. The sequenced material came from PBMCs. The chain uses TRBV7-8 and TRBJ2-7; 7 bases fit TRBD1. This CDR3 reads CASSFGTAYEQYF. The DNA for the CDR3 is TGTGCCAGCAGCTTCGGGACAGCCTACGAGCAGTACTTC.